The 25 T cell receptor beta chains given below trace back to one sample, sequenced in a study of cytotoxic CD8 clonotypes in ibrutinib-treated CLL. Data came from immunoSEQ multiplex PCR; TCRdb stores just in-frame clones and leaves some out. The sample shows tens of thousands of clones, about 70% of them seen only once. The sample in question was PBMCs, obtained after 12 months of ibrutinib treatment. Every receptor here comes from a human donor with chronic lymphocytic leukemia.

The V and J genes are TRBV5-1 and TRBJ2-7, with 7 bases aligning to TRBD1. This CDR3 has 14 amino acids. Germline V gene data show CDR1 as SGHRS and CDR2 as YFSETQ. V trimming: 3 bases; J trimming: 5 bases; junction bases outside the gene matches: 8. CDR3 region: CASSSGQSLDEQYF. The DNA for the CDR3 is TGCGCCAGCAGCTCGGGACAGTCGCTTGACGAGCAGTACTTC.

The chain carries TRBV5-4 and TRBJ1-1, with D perhaps TRBD1 (5 bases). CDR3 length: 14 residues. Trimming removed 4 bases at V and 1 base at J, with 11 bases between. In germline, CDR1 is SGHNT, CDR2 YYREEE (reference sequence). The CDR3 reads CASSHPGGNTEAFF. Here the CDR3 DNA reads TGTGCCAGCAGCCACCCCGGGGGGAACACTGAAGCTTTCTTT.

Written as DNA, the CDR3 is TGTGCCAGCAGTCCTCCGGGACAGGGAGCCTACGAGCAGTACTTC. It yields the protein CASSPPGQGAYEQYF. The rearrangement links TRBV5-4 to TRBJ2-7, with 9 bases matching TRBD1. Per the germline V gene, CDR1 is SGHNT and CDR2 is YYREEE (reference sequence). With 5 bases clipped from V and 2 bases from J, the junction kept 8 bases outside the gene matches. CDR3 length: 15 residues.

The V call is TRBV7-9, the J call TRBJ2-7; 11 nucleotides line up with TRBD2. With 3 bases clipped from V and 7 bases from J, the junction kept 5 bases outside the gene matches. The CDR3 contains 14 residues. Per the germline V gene, CDR1 is SEHNR and CDR2 is FQNEAQ (reference sequence). The CDR3 spells CASSFLAGGMEQYF. The CDR3 region has the DNA TGTGCCAGCAGCTTTCTAGCGGGAGGTATGGAGCAGTACTTC.

This clone was counted between two and nine times. V and J are TRBV5-1 and TRBJ2-1; perhaps D is TRBD1 or TRBD2 (5 bases each). Per the germline V gene, CDR1 is SGHRS and CDR2 is YFSETQ. The V end was cut by 3 bases, the J end by 5 bases, with 6 bases between. This CDR3 has 12 residues. CDR3 DNA sequence: TGCGCCAGCAGCTGGGGGAACAATGAGCAGTTCTTC. Amino acid sequence: CASSWGNNEQFF.

This clone appeared a few times. This chain links TRBV6-6 with TRBJ1-3; D gene ambiguous. Per the germline V gene, CDR1 is MNHNY and CDR2 is SVGAGI (reference sequence). Trimming shortened V by 0 bases and J by 0 bases, and 9 bases separated the two germline ends. This CDR3 has 16 residues. As DNA, the CDR3 is TGTGCCAGCAGTTACTCGCAAGCAAACTCTGGAAACACCATATATTTT. This encodes CASSYSQANSGNTIYF.

This chain links TRBV5-6 with TRBJ2-1, with 8 nucleotides matching TRBD2. This CDR3 contains 17 residues. The V and J ends lost 1 base and 6 bases, in that order; junction bases with no gene match: 12. The germline V gene has CDR1 SGHDT and CDR2 YYEEEE. In DNA form, the CDR3 reads TGTGCCAGCAGCTTGTTCTATAGCGGGGTCCGTGGCAATGAGCAGTTCTTC. The encoded protein is CASSLFYSGVRGNEQFF.

V usage is TRBV28 and J usage is TRBJ1-2; D unresolved. The CDR3 length is 15 residues. The V and J ends lost 6 bases and 4 bases respectively, with 18 bases between them. CDR1 is MDHEN and CDR2 is SYDVKM in the germline V gene. CDR3 sequence: CASRPPVGVSYGYTF. The CDR3 bases are TGTGCCAGCAGACCTCCCGTCGGGGTAAGCTATGGCTACACCTTC.

The chain is built from TRBV15 and TRBJ2-7, with D perhaps TRBD1 or TRBD2 (5 bases each). The V end lost 0 bases, the J end lost 7 bases, and 16 bases lay between the germline ends. The CDR3 runs 15 residues. Germline CDR1 reads LNHNV; CDR2 reads YYDKDF (reference sequence). CDR3 sequence (DNA): TGTGCCACCAGCAGAGATAGGGCAGGGAGCGCGGAGCAGTACTTC. Amino acids: CATSRDRAGSAEQYF. The full variable domain, rest sourced from reference TRBV15 and TRBJ2-7, is DAMVIQNPRYQVTQFGKPVTLSCSQTLNHNVMYWYQQKSSQAPKLLFHYYDKDFNNEADTPDNFQSRRPNTSFCFLDIRSPGLGDTAMYLCATSRDRAGSAEQYFGPGTRLTVT.

This chain uses TRBV18 with TRBJ1-5; the D is unclear. Looked up from germline, CDR1 is KGHSH and CDR2 is LQKENI. The CDR3 consists of 16 residues. Trimming stripped 0 bases from V and 4 bases from J, with 13 bases between. The DNA of the CDR3 is TGTGCCAGCTCACCACCATCCCGGGGAGGGAATCAGCCCCAGCATTTT. Encoded protein: CASSPPSRGGNQPQHF.

The chain joins TRBV25-1 to TRBJ2-5, with D possibly matching TRBD2 (6 bases). V lost 4 bases and J 7 bases, leaving 16 bases between the germline ends. CDR3 length: 14 amino acids. The germline V gene has CDR1 MGHDK and CDR2 SYGVNS. As DNA, the CDR3 is TGTGCCAGCAGTGTCCCGGACCATAGCGGGACCCAGTACTTC. Its translation: CASSVPDHSGTQYF.

The chain employs TRBV5-1 and TRBJ2-7, with D unresolved. V was shortened by 0 bases and J by 5 bases, with 3 bases between the two germline ends. Per germline, CDR1 SGHRS and CDR2 YFSETQ. This CDR3 region has 11 residues. CDR3 residues: CASSLEHEQYF. CDR3 nucleotides: TGCGCCAGCAGCTTGGAGCACGAGCAGTACTTC.

CDR3 sequence reads: CASSQIQGANQPQHF. In DNA, the CDR3 is TGCGCCAGCAGCCAAATCCAGGGGGCGAATCAGCCCCAGCATTTT. V is TRBV4-1 and J is TRBJ1-5; 8 nucleotides agree with TRBD1. In germline, CDR1 is MGHRA, CDR2 YSYEKL. This CDR3 is built from 15 residues. V lost 2 bases, J lost 4 bases, and 4 bases stayed unmatched.

This clone was found a few times. The genes are TRBV6-4 and TRBJ2-3, with D perhaps TRBD1 (5 bases). This CDR3 is 15 amino acids long. In germline, CDR1 is MRHNA, CDR2 SNTAGT. V lost 2 bases and J lost 6, with 15 bases in between. CDR3 in amino acids: CASSDGARETDTQYF. The CDR3, as DNA: TGTGCCAGCAGTGACGGGGCCCGAGAGACCGATACGCAGTATTTT.

This chain uses TRBV6-5 with TRBJ2-1, with D unclear. Germline lookup yields CDR1 MNHEY and CDR2 SVGAGI. The CDR3 contains 12 residues. Trimming removed 8 bases at V and 4 bases at J, with 9 bases between. CDR3 bases: TGTGCCAGCGGGTCCGCTTACAATGAGCAGTTCTTC. Protein product: CASGSAYNEQFF.

This clone was detected a few times. The rearrangement links TRBV7-9 to TRBJ1-4; 9 bases agree with TRBD1. The CDR3 runs 14 residues. The germline CDR1 and CDR2 sequences are SEHNR and FQNEAQ (reference sequence). The junction had 7 bases not matched to a gene; V was cut back by 4 bases and J by 10 bases. Here the CDR3 DNA reads TGTGCCAGCAGCTCGTTGACAGGGGGTGGAAAACTGTTTTTT. Protein: CASSSLTGGGKLFF.

The chain uses TRBV7-9 and TRBJ2-7, with no clear D. There are 12 residues in the CDR3. The germline V gene has CDR1 SEHNR and CDR2 FQNEAQ (reference sequence). V lost 6 bases and J 0 bases, leaving 6 bases between the germline ends. CDR3 in amino acids: CASSPSSYEQYF. CDR3 DNA: TGTGCCAGCAGTCCAAGCTCCTACGAGCAGTACTTC.

This clone was detected only a few times. The chain uses TRBV19 and TRBJ1-1, with 9 nucleotides matching TRBD1. V was pared by 7 bases and J by 5 bases, with 8 bases of the junction left unmatched. Germline V gene data show CDR1 as LNHDA and CDR2 as SQIVND (reference sequence). The CDR3 is 14 residues long. The DNA of the CDR3 is TGTGCCAGTACTCAACAGGGGGCTTTTACTGAAGCTTTCTTT. This translates into CASTQQGAFTEAFF.

A few counts support this clone. DNA of the CDR3: TGTGCCAGTCGTGGTGGGGAGGGTGTGAATCAGCCCCAGCATTTT. Amino acids: CASRGGEGVNQPQHF. The V gene is TRBV25-1, the J gene TRBJ1-5, with no clear D. Trimming cost V 9 bases and J 4 bases, with 19 bases left between them. This CDR3 contains 15 residues. The V gene's germline CDR1 is MGHDK and CDR2 SYGVNS. Full variable domain (outside the CDR3, taken from reference TRBV25-1 and TRBJ1-5): EADIYQTPRYLVIGTGKKITLECSQTMGHDKMYWYQQDPGMELHLIHYSYGVNSTEKGDLSSESTVSRIRTEHFPLTLESARPSHTSQYLCASRGGEGVNQPQHFGDGTRLSIL.

The chain has TRBV5-1 and TRBJ1-1; weak D call: TRBD1 (5 bases). Between the trimmed V and J ends, which lost 4 bases and 0 bases, there was a span of 13 bases. Germline V gene lookup returns CDR1 SGHRS and CDR2 YFSETQ. The CDR3 contains 15 residues. In DNA, the CDR3 is TGCGCCAGCAGCGTTTCCGGGGGGATGAACACTGAAGCTTTCTTT. Translated, it gives CASSVSGGMNTEAFF.

This clone was counted between two and nine times. This chain connects TRBV5-8 to TRBJ2-7; 7 bases agree with TRBD1. CDR3 length: 15 amino acids. V was clipped by 0 bases and J by 3 bases; unmatched bases: 6. From germline, CDR1 is SGHTS and CDR2 YDEGEE. CDR3 DNA: TGTGCCAGCAGCTTGGAAGGGGACAGAGGCTACGAGCAGTACTTC. It encodes CASSLEGDRGYEQYF.

This chain joins TRBV7-2 and TRBJ1-2, with D tentatively TRBD1 (6 bases). CDR3 size: 14 residues. V was pared by 7 bases and J by 1 base, with 13 bases between. Germline V gene sequence: CDR1 SGHTA, CDR2 FQGNSA. CDR3 DNA sequence: TGTGCCAGCACCAACAGGGATAGTAACTATGGCTACACCTTC. It is translated as CASTNRDSNYGYTF.

This rearrangement joins TRBV28 to TRBJ2-3; 7 bases fit TRBD2. V lost 3 bases and J lost 2; bases outside the gene matches: 5. Germline CDR1 MDHEN, CDR2 SYDVKM. The CDR3 covers 15 residues. The DNA of the CDR3 is TGTGCCAGCAGTTTTGGCGGGAGAGCCACAGATACGCAGTATTTT. Translation gives CASSFGGRATDTQYF.

CDR3 amino acids: CASSLAGTSSYTDTQYF. Here the CDR3 DNA reads TGTGCCAGCAGCTTGGCAGGGACTAGCAGCTACACAGATACGCAGTATTTT. The rearrangement links TRBV5-5 to TRBJ2-3, with 9 bases matching TRBD2. The CDR3 has 17 amino acids. In germline, CDR1 is SGHKS, CDR2 YYEKEE (reference sequence). J lost 2 bases, V lost 0 bases, and 7 bases had no gene match.

The chain combines TRBV10-1 with TRBJ1-2, with a weak D call TRBD1 (5 bases). V lost 0 bases, J lost 4 bases, and 18 bases lay in between. This CDR3 has 17 amino acids. CDR1 is WNHNN and CDR2 is SYGVQD in the germline V gene (reference sequence). CDR3 bases: TGCGCCAGCAGTGAGTCAGAGGGGAGGGGAAGGTCCTATGGCTACACCTTC. This gives the protein CASSESEGRGRSYGYTF.